The T cell receptor beta chain under discussion was sequenced for a study of blood T cell repertoires in COVID-19. Germline V gene sequence: CDR1 MNHEY, CDR2 SVGEGT. CDR3 length: 14 amino acids. With V trimmed by 2 bases and J by 9 bases, 5 bases remained unmatched. Authors' analysis steps: How many nucleated cells were present was estimated from reference gene primer amplification. Only in-frame clones appear in the TCRdb table, and some are missing; sequencing was by immunoSEQ multiplex PCR. V, J and clone size are those of that table, while D and trimming were read from the DNA. The table shows some 150,000 clones, with 87% occurring only once.

The clonotype was recovered from a woman between 40 and 50 years old with acute or convalescent COVID-19. The chain couples TRBV6-2 or TRBV6-3 to TRBJ2-1; TRBD2 matches 9 bases. The material sequenced was peripheral blood. The DNA of the CDR3 is TGTGCCAGCAGTTACGCTAGCGGGGTTTCTGAGCAGTTCTTC. It codes for CASSYASGVSEQFF.